The 22 T cell receptor beta chains reported below all come from one sample, sequenced in a study of blood T cells in healthy people across ages. A second PCR, run for about 7 to 12 cycles, used a sample-barcoded 5' primer plus a J-beta primer mix. TCRdb processed the 5' RACE reads anew with MiXCR; each CDR3 protein has one entry. Found here are 1.5 million to 2 million distinct CDR3 sequences, approximately 50% of them singletons; the top ten hold around 2.1%. The sequenced material came from blood. These receptors came from a woman aged 40 to 50 in good health.

The gene calls are TRBV6-2 or TRBV6-3 and TRBJ2-5; TRBD2 matches 7 bases. The tail of the sequence fits TRBJ2-7 better, so the J call may be wrong. This CDR3 is 14 amino acids long. Germline V gene sequence: CDR1 MNHEY, CDR2 SVGEGT. Here the CDR3 reads CASRGRLAGDEQYF. CDR3 in DNA: TGTGCCAGCAGGGGGAGACTAGCCGGGGACGAGCAGTACTTC.

This clonotype was recorded many times. The chain has TRBV7-3 and TRBJ2-1; 7 bases match TRBD1. CDR1 is SGHTA, CDR2 FQGTGA, per germline. The CDR3 has 13 amino acids. After removal of 5 bases from V and 5 bases from J, the junction contained 3 bases not matched to a gene. The chain's CDR3 is CASSAGTDNEQFF. In DNA, the CDR3 is TGTGCCAGCAGCGCCGGGACAGACAATGAGCAGTTCTTC. The variable domain in full, with the rest retrieved from reference TRBV7-3 and TRBJ2-1, is GAGVSQTPSNKVTEKGKYVELRCDPISGHTALYWYRQSLGQGPEFLIYFQGTGAADDSGLPNDRFFAVRPEGSVSTLKIQRTERGDSAVYLCASSAGTDNEQFFGPGTRLTVL.

The chain is built from TRBV7-2 and TRBJ2-1; D may be TRBD2 (5 bases). This CDR3 region has 14 residues. Germline V gene data show CDR1 as SGHTA and CDR2 as FQGNSA. Trimming stripped 2 bases from V and 6 bases from J, with 11 bases between. In DNA, the CDR3 is TGTGCCAGCAGCTTATCCCTAGCTGGCAATGAGCAGTTCTTC. Protein: CASSLSLAGNEQFF. The full variable domain, rest sourced from reference TRBV7-2 and TRBJ2-1, is GAGVSQSPSNKVTEKGKDVELRCDPISGHTALYWYRQSLGQGLEFLIYFQGNSAPDKSGLPSDRFSAERTGGSVSTLTIQRTQQEDSAVYLCASSLSLAGNEQFFGPGTRLTVL.

Concerning this clonotype itself: The junction differs from germline at one of its ends, possibly a read error. The gene calls are TRBV28 and TRBJ2-5, with D perhaps assigned TRBD1 or TRBD2 (6 bases each). The end of the DNA is better explained by TRBJ2-7, so the J call may be wrong. This CDR3 contains 14 residues. Germline assignment: CDR1 MDHEN and CDR2 SYDVKM. The CDR3 DNA reads TGTGCCAGTAGTTCCCGGGGGCAGCTTAACGAGCAGTACTTC. It is translated as CASSSRGQLNEQYF.

This clonotype has a single count. J is TRBJ2-3 and V is TRBV9; 7 bases fit TRBD1. CDR1 SGDLS and CDR2 YYNGEE come from the germline V gene. The CDR3 loop spans 16 amino acids. V lost 4 bases and J lost 4; bases outside the gene matches: 12. The CDR3 here is CASSYTTGPSADTQYF. The CDR3 nucleotides read TGTGCCAGCAGCTATACGACAGGGCCCTCTGCAGATACGCAGTATTTT.

J is TRBJ1-1 and V is TRBV9, with D hard to call. V was clipped by 4 bases and J by 6 bases, with 16 bases between them. The CDR3 spans 14 residues. Germline assignment: CDR1 SGDLS and CDR2 YYNGEE. The CDR3 DNA reads TGTGCCAGCAGCCCTCATGGTGGCGGCGCTGAAGCTTTCTTT. It translates to CASSPHGGGAEAFF.

The chain links TRBV25-1 to TRBJ2-3; D remains ambiguous. CDR3 length: 12 amino acids. Germline CDR1 MGHDK, CDR2 SYGVNS. V lost 1 base to trimming and J lost 5 bases, with 4 bases between them. The CDR3 DNA sequence: TGTGCCAGCAGTGAATTGAGAGATACGCAGTATTTT. Amino acids: CASSELRDTQYF.

The chain couples TRBV4-1 to TRBJ2-7; D is unclear. CDR1 is MGHRA and CDR2 is YSYEKL in the germline V gene. Trimming removed 0 bases at V and 2 bases at J, with 8 bases between. The CDR3 is 14 amino acids. CDR3 in DNA: TGCGCCAGCAGCCAAGATCCGCAGACCTACGAGCAGTACTTC. As protein: CASSQDPQTYEQYF.

V usage is TRBV15 and J usage is TRBJ2-3; D may correspond to TRBD1 or TRBD2 (6 bases each). V was shortened by 3 bases and J by 0 bases, with 13 bases between the two germline ends. Germline CDR1 reads LNHNV; CDR2 reads YYDKDF (reference sequence). The CDR3 extends over 16 amino acids. CDR3 protein: CATSSGGTLSTDTQYF. As DNA, the CDR3 is TGTGCCACCAGCAGCGGGGGCACCCTTAGCACAGATACGCAGTATTTT.

The chain has TRBV3-1 and TRBJ2-1; D remains ambiguous. The germline V and J ends were trimmed by 1 base and 7 bases, with 8 bases remaining between them. Germline assignment: CDR1 LGHDT and CDR2 YNNKEL (reference sequence). CDR3 length equals 13 residues. In DNA form, the CDR3 reads TGTGCCAGCAGCCAAGGAACCTTTAATGAGCAGTTCTTC. Translated: CASSQGTFNEQFF.

The sample holds a few counts of this clonotype. The V call is TRBV25-1, the J call TRBJ1-2, with TRBD1 matching 8 bases. The CDR3 length is 18 residues. CDR1 MGHDK and CDR2 SYGVNS come from the germline V gene. V was pared by 5 bases and J by 3 bases, with 17 bases of the junction left unmatched. The CDR3 bases are TGTGCCAGCAGTCCGAATATCGGAGGAGGACAGGGCGACTATGGCTACACCTTC. It specifies CASSPNIGGGQGDYGYTF.

V gene TRBV7-2 combines with J gene TRBJ2-1; 10 bases are a match to TRBD2. CDR1 and CDR2 from the germline V gene are SGHTA and FQGNSA. Trimming removed 0 bases from V and 8 bases from J; junction bases left unmatched: 7. This CDR3 is 16 amino acids long. The CDR3 loop reads CASSLAGSGGRHEQFF. The CDR3 region has the DNA TGTGCCAGCAGCTTAGCGGGTAGCGGGGGGCGGCATGAGCAGTTCTTC. The entire variable domain, with the rest obtained from reference TRBV7-2 and TRBJ2-1, is as follows: GAGVSQSPSNKVTEKGKDVELRCDPISGHTALYWYRQSLGQGLEFLIYFQGNSAPDKSGLPSDRFSAERTGGSVSTLTIQRTQQEDSAVYLCASSLAGSGGRHEQFFGPGTRLTVL.

CDR3 amino acids: CASSLYLSENEQFF. CDR3 sequence (DNA): TGTGCCAGCAGCTTATACCTATCGGAGAATGAGCAGTTCTTC. The chain couples TRBV13 to TRBJ2-1; D gene unclear. The V gene lost 2 bases and the J gene lost 7 bases, with 12 bases spanning the gap. CDR1 and CDR2 (germline): PRHDT, FYEKMQ (reference sequence). This CDR3 region has 14 residues.

The chain is built from TRBV7-8 and TRBJ2-1; D is uncertain. V dropped 4 bases and J dropped 4 bases, with 11 bases sitting between them. The CDR3 covers 14 residues. Germline V CDR1 and CDR2: SGHVS, FQNEAQ. Written as DNA, the CDR3 is TGTGCCAGCAGCTCCTCGACGGAATACAATGAGCAGTTCTTC. Encoded protein: CASSSSTEYNEQFF.

In this sample, this clonotype turned up once. This chain links TRBV24-1 with TRBJ2-1; 7 bases are a match to TRBD1. CDR3 size: 16 residues. J was trimmed by 6 bases and V by 3 bases; bases with no gene match: 10. Germline values: CDR1 KGHDR, CDR2 SFDVKD. The chain's CDR3 is CATSDTRTGQFNEQFF. The CDR3 DNA is TGTGCCACCAGTGATACCAGGACAGGACAGTTCAATGAGCAGTTCTTC.

Only a few counts were recorded for this clonotype. V is TRBV25-1 and J is TRBJ2-4; 9 bases agree with TRBD1. CDR1 MGHDK and CDR2 SYGVNS come from the germline V gene. With 10 bases clipped from V and 8 bases from J, the junction kept 9 bases outside the gene matches. The CDR3 loop spans 13 amino acids. CDR3 loop: CATQTGGQDIQYF. The CDR3 nucleotides are TGTGCCACCCAGACAGGGGGGCAGGACATTCAGTACTTC. The entire variable domain, with the rest obtained from reference TRBV25-1 and TRBJ2-4, is as follows: EADIYQTPRYLVIGTGKKITLECSQTMGHDKMYWYQQDPGMELHLIHYSYGVNSTEKGDLSSESTVSRIRTEHFPLTLESARPSHTSQYLCATQTGGQDIQYFGAGTRLSVL.

The rearrangement uses TRBV28 and TRBJ1-2, with 9 bases lining up with TRBD1. The V gene end was trimmed by 3 bases and the J gene end by 6 bases; junction bases not matched to a gene: 8. Germline values: CDR1 MDHEN, CDR2 SYDVKM. This CDR3 has 15 residues. The CDR3 DNA follows: TGTGCCAGCAGTTTCCTCGACAGGGGGGGCGATGGCTACACCTTC. Translated: CASSFLDRGGDGYTF.

Worth noting for this clonotype: Mismatch with germline at one junction end may stem from a read error. The genes are TRBV5-1 and TRBJ2-3; D might be TRBD2 (5 bases). This CDR3 region has 16 residues. CDR1 and CDR2 from the germline V gene are SGHRS and YFSETQ. The CDR3 region has the DNA TGCGCCAGCAGCTTGGAACTAGTTGGGAGCACGGATACGCAGTATTTT. Protein sequence: CASSLELVGSTDTQYF.

There are a few counts of this clonotype. This sequence joins TRBV10-3 and TRBJ2-7; TRBD1 matches at 8 bases. Germline CDR1 and CDR2: ENHRY and SYGVKD. The CDR3 is 16 amino acids. Losses at the gene ends were 0 bases for V and 3 bases for J; bases not matched to a gene: 7. The CDR3 is CAISESIWDRSYEQYF. The CDR3 nucleotides read TGTGCCATCAGTGAGTCAATATGGGACAGGAGCTACGAGCAGTACTTC.

This chain connects TRBV20-1 to TRBJ2-4; D not resolved. The DNA end favors TRBJ2-7, so the J call may be wrong. From germline, CDR1 is DFQATT and CDR2 SNEGSKA (reference sequence). The CDR3 contains 12 residues. In DNA form, the CDR3 reads TGCAGTGCTAGAGATGATGGGCACGAGCAGTACTTC. Translated, it gives CSARDDGHEQYF.

This clonotype was seen only a few times. J is TRBJ1-2 and V is TRBV15; weak D call: TRBD1 (5 bases). Germline V gives CDR1 LNHNV, CDR2 YYDKDF (reference sequence). V shed 1 base and J shed 7 bases, with 13 bases lying between them. The CDR3 contains 14 residues. This CDR3 is CATSRAGQVCGYTF. CDR3 bases: TGTGCCACCAGCAGAGCGGGGCAAGTCTGTGGCTACACCTTC.

This clonotype was seen only a few times. The chain uses TRBV6-2 or TRBV6-3 and TRBJ2-6, with D possibly TRBD1 on 6 matching bases. CDR3 length: 16 amino acids. Germline loops: CDR1 MNHEY, CDR2 SVGEGT. Trimming left V 7 bases short and J 0 bases short, with 13 bases between. CDR3 in DNA: TGTGCCAGCACCTGGACAGTCCTCTCTGGGGCCAACGTCCTGACTTTC. Translation gives CASTWTVLSGANVLTF.